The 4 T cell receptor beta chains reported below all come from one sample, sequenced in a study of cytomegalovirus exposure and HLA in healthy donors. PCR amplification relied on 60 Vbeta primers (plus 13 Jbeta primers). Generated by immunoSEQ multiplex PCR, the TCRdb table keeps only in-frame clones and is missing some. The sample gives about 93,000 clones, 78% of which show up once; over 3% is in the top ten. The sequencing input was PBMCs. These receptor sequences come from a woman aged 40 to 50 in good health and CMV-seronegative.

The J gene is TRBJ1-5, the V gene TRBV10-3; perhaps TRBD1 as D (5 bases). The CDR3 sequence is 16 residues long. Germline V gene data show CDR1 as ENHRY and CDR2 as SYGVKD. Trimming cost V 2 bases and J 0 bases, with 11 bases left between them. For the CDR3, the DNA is TGTGCCATCAGTGAGCCTGGGGCGGATAGCAATCAGCCCCAGCATTTT. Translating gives CAISEPGADSNQPQHF.

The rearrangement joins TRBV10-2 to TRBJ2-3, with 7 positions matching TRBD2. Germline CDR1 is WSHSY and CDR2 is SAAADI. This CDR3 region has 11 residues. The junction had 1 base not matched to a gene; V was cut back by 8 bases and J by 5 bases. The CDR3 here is CASGGGDTQYF. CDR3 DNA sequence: TGCGCCAGCGGGGGGGGAGATACGCAGTATTTT.

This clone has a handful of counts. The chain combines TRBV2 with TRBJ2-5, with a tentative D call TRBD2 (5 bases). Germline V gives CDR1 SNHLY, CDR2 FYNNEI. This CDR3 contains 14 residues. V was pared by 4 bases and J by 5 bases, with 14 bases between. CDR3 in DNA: TGTGCCAGCAGTGTTCGTGGGAGAATCGAGACCCAGTACTTC. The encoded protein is CASSVRGRIETQYF.

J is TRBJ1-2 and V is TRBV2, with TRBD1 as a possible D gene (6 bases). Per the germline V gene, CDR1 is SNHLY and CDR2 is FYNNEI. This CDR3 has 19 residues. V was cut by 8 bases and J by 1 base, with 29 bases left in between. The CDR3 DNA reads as TGTGCCAGCTTCCATCATCGGTCCTCAGGGGACGCAATTAACTATGGCTACACCTTC. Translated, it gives CASFHHRSSGDAINYGYTF.